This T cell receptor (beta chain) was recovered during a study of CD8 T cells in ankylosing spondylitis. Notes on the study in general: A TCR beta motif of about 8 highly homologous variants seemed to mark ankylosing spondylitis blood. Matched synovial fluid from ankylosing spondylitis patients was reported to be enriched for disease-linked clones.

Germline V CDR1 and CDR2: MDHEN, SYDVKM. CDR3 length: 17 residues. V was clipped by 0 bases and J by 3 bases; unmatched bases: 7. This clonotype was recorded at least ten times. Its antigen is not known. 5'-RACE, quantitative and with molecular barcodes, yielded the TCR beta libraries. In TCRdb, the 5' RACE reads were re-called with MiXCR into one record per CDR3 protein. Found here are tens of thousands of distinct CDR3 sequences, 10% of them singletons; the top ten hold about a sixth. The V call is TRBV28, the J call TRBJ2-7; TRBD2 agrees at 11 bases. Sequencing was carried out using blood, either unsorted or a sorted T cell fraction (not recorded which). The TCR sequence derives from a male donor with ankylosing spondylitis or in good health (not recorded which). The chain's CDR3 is CASSLCVLAGAHYEQYF. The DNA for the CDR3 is TGTGCCAGCAGTTTATGCGTACTAGCGGGAGCGCACTACGAGCAGTACTTC.